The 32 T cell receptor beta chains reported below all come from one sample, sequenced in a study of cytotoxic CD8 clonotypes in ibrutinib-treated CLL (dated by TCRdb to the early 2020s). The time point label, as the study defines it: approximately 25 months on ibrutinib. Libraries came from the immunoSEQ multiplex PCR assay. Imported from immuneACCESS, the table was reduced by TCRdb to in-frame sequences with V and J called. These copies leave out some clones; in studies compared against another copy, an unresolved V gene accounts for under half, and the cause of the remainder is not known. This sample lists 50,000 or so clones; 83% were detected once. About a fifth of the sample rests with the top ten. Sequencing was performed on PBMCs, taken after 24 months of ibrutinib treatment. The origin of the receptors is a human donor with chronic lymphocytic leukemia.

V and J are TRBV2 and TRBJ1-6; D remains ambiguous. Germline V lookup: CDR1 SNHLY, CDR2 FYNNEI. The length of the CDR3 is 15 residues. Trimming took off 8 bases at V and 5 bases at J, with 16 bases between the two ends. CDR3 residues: CASGRGAHDNSPLHF. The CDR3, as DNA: TGTGCCAGCGGGCGGGGTGCTCACGATAATTCACCCCTCCACTTT.

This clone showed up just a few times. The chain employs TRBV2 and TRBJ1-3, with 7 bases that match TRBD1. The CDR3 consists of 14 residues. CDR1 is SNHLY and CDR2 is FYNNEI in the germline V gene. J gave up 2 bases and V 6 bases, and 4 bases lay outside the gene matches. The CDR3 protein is CASRETGPGNTIYF. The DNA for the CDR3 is TGTGCCAGCAGGGAGACAGGGCCTGGAAACACCATATATTTT.

The CDR3 here is CASAGYLYTGELFF. The DNA of the CDR3 is TGTGCCAGTGCGGGGTATTTGTACACCGGGGAGCTGTTTTTT. The chain couples TRBV27 to TRBJ2-2, with D possibly matching TRBD2 (6 bases). The V end lost 9 bases, the J end lost 3 bases, and 14 bases lay between the germline ends. CDR1 is MNHEY, CDR2 SMNVEV, per germline (reference sequence). The CDR3 is 14 residues long.

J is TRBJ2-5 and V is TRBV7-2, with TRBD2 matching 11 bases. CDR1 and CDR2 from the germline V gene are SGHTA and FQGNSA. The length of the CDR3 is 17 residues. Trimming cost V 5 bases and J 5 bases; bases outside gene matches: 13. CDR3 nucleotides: TGTGCCAGCAGCCCAGGACTAGCGGGCCTCATCGTGGAGACCCAGTACTTC. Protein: CASSPGLAGLIVETQYF.

The CDR3 region is CASSRAGRDNQPQHF. As DNA, the CDR3 is TGTGCCAGTAGTAGAGCGGGACGGGACAATCAGCCCCAGCATTTT. The chain uses TRBV19 and TRBJ1-5, with D perhaps matching TRBD1 (5 bases). V was shortened by 4 bases and J by 3 bases, with 13 bases between the two germline ends. The CDR3 consists of 15 residues. Looked up from germline, CDR1 is LNHDA and CDR2 is SQIVND (reference sequence).

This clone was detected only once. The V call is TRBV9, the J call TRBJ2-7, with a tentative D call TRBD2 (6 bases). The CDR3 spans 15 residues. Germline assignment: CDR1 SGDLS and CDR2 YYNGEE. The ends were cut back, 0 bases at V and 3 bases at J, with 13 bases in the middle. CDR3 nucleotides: TGTGCCAGCAGCGTAGGGGTTAGCGGACTCTACGAGCAGTACTTC. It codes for CASSVGVSGLYEQYF.

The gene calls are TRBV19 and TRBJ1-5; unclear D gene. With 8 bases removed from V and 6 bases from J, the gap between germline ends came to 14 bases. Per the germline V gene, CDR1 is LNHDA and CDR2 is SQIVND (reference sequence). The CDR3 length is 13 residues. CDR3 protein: CASLSSDGQPQHF. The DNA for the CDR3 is TGTGCCAGTCTCTCAAGCGACGGTCAGCCCCAGCATTTT.

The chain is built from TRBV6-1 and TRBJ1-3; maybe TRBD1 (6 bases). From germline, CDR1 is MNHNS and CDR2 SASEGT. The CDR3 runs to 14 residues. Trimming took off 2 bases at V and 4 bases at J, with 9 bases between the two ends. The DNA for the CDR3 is TGTGCCAGCAGTGAAACAGGGAGAGGAAACACCATATATTTT. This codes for CASSETGRGNTIYF.

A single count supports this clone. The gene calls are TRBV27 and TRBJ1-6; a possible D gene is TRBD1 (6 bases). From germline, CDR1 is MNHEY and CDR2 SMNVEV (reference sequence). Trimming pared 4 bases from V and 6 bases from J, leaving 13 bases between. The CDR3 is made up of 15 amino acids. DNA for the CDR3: TGTGCCAGCAGTTCCCGGGGGGCGCTTAATTCACCCCTCCACTTT. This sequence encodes CASSSRGALNSPLHF.

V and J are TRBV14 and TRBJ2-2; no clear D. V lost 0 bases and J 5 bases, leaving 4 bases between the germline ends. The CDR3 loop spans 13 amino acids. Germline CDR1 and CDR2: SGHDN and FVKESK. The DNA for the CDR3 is TGTGCCAGCAGCCAAGATAGGACCGGGGAGCTGTTTTTT. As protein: CASSQDRTGELFF.

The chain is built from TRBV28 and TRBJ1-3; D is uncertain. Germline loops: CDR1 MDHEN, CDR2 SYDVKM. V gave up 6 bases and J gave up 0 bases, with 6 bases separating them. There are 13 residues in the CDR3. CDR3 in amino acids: CASSIRSGNTIYF. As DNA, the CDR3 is TGTGCCAGCAGCATTCGCTCTGGAAACACCATATATTTT.

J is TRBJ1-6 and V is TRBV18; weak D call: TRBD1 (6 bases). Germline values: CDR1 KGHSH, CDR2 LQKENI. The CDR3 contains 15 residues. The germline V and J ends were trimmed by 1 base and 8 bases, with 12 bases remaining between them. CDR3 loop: CASSPLVQGDSPLHF. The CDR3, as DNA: TGTGCCAGCTCACCACTCGTACAGGGAGATTCACCCCTCCACTTT.

CDR3 nucleotide sequence: TGTGCCAGCAGACCCGCCGGCAGGCTTAGCAATCAGCCCCAGCATTTT. Translation gives CASRPAGRLSNQPQHF. This sequence joins TRBV28 and TRBJ1-5, with unresolved D. Trimming stripped 6 bases from V and 0 bases from J, with 15 bases between. CDR1 is MDHEN and CDR2 is SYDVKM in the germline V gene. The CDR3 totals 16 residues. The full variable domain, completed using reference TRBV28 and TRBJ1-5, is DVKVTQSSRYLVKRTGEKVFLECVQDMDHENMFWYRQDPGLGLRLIYFSYDVKMKEKGDIPEGYSVSREKKERFSLILESASTNQTSMYLCASRPAGRLSNQPQHFGDGTRLSIL.

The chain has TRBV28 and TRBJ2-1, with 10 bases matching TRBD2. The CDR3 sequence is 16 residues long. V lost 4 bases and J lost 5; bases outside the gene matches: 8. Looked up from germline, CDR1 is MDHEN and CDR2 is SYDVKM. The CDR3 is CASSSRRLAGDNEQFF. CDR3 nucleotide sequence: TGTGCCAGCAGTTCCCGCCGGCTAGCGGGGGACAATGAGCAGTTCTTC. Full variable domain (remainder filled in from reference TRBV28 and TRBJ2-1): DVKVTQSSRYLVKRTGEKVFLECVQDMDHENMFWYRQDPGLGLRLIYFSYDVKMKEKGDIPEGYSVSREKKERFSLILESASTNQTSMYLCASSSRRLAGDNEQFFGPGTRLTVL.

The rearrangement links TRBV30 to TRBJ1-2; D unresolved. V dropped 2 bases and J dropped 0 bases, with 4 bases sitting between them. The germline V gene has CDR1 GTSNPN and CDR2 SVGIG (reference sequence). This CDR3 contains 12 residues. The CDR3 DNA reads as TGTGCCTGGAGTACTTCTAACTATGGCTACACCTTC. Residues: CAWSTSNYGYTF. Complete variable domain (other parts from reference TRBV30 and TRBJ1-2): SQTIHQWPATLVQPVGSPLSLECTVEGTSNPNLYWYRQAAGRGLQLLFYSVGIGQISSEVPQNLSASRPQDRQFILSSKKLLLSDSGFYLCAWSTSNYGYTFGSGTRLTVV.

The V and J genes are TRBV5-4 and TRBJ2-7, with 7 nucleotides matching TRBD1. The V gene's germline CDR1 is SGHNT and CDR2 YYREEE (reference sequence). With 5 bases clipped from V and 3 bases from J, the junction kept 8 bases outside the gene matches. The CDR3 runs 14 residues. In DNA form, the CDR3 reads TGTGCCAGCAGTCCCCGACAGGGCCTCTACGAGCAGTACTTC. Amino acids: CASSPRQGLYEQYF.

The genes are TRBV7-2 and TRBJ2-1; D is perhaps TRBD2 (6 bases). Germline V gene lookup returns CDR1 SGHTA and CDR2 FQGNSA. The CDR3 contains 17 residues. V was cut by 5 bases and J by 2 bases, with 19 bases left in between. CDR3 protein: CASSLPSGGLTYNEQFF. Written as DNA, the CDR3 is TGTGCCAGCAGCCTACCCTCCGGGGGATTAACCTACAATGAGCAGTTCTTC.

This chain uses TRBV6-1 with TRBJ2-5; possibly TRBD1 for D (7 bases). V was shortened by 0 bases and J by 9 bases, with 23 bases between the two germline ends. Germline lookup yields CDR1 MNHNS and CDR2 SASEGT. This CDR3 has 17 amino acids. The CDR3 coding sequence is TGTGCCAGCAGTGAAGCCGCCGGCGGGACCGCCCAGGGGGCCCAGTACTTC. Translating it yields CASSEAAGGTAQGAQYF.

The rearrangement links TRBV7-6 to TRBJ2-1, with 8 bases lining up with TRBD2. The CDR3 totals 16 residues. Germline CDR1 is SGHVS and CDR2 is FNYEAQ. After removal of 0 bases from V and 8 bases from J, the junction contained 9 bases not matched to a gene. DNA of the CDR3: TGTGCCAGCAGCTTAGCGCGCAGCGGGAGTACGTATGAGCAGTTCTTC. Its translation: CASSLARSGSTYEQFF.

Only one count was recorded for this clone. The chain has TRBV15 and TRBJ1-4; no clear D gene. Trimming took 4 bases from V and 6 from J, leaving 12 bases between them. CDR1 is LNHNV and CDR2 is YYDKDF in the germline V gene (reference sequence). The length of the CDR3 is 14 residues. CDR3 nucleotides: TGTGCCACCAGCACTGATCGGTGGGATGAAAAACTGTTTTTT. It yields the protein CATSTDRWDEKLFF.

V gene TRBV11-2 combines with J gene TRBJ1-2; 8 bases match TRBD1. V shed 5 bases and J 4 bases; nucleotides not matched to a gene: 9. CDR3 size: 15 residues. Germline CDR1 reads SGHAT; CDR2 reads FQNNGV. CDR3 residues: CASSPGQGAFYGYTF. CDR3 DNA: TGTGCCAGCAGCCCAGGACAGGGAGCCTTCTATGGCTACACCTTC.

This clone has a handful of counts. DNA of the CDR3: TGTGCCAGCAGTATCGGACAGACTTCAACCTACGAGCAGTACTTC. Its protein product is CASSIGQTSTYEQYF. This sequence joins TRBV5-4 and TRBJ2-7, with D perhaps matching TRBD1 (6 bases). The CDR3 loop spans 15 amino acids. V gave up 5 bases and J gave up 2 bases, with 17 bases separating them. Germline V gene data show CDR1 as SGHNT and CDR2 as YYREEE (reference sequence).

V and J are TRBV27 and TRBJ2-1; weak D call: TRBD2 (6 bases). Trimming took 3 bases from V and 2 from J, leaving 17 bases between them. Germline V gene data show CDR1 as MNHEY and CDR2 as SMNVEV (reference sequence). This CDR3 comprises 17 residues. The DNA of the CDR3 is TGTGCCAGCAGTTTCTTGACCGGGACTGGCCCCTACAATGAGCAGTTCTTC. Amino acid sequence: CASSFLTGTGPYNEQFF.

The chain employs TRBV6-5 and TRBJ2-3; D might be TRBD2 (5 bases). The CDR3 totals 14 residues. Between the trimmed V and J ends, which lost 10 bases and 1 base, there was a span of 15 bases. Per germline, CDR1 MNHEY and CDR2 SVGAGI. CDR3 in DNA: TGTGCCACCACCGGGGAGTCCGGCACAGATACGCAGTATTTT. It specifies CATTGESGTDTQYF.

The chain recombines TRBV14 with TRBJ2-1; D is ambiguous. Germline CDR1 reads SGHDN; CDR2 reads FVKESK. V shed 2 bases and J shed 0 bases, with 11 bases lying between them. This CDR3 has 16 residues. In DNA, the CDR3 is TGTGCCAGCAGCCAACCGACTGCCTCCTCCTACAATGAGCAGTTCTTC. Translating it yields CASSQPTASSYNEQFF.

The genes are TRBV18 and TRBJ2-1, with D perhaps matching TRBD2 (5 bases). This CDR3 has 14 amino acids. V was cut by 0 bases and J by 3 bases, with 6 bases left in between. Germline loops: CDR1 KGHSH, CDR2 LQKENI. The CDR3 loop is CASSPPRDYNEQFF. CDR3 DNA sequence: TGTGCCAGCTCACCACCCCGGGACTACAATGAGCAGTTCTTC.

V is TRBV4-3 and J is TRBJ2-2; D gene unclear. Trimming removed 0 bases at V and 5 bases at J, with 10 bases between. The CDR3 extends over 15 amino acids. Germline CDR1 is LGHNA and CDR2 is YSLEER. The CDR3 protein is CASSQDEQDTGELFF. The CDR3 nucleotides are TGCGCCAGCAGCCAAGATGAACAAGATACCGGGGAGCTGTTTTTT.

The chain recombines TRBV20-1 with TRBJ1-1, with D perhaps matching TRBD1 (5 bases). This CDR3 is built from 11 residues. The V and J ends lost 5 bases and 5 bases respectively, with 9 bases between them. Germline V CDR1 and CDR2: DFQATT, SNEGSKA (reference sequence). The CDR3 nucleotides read TGCAGTGCTCCAGGGAGTACTGAAGCTTTCTTT. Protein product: CSAPGSTEAFF.

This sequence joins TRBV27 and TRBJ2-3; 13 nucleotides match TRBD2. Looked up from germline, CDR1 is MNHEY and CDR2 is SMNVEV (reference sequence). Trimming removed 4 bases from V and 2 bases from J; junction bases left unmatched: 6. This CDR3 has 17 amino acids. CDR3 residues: CASSSRTSGRPTDTQYF. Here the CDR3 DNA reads TGTGCCAGCAGTTCACGGACTAGCGGGAGACCCACAGATACGCAGTATTTT.

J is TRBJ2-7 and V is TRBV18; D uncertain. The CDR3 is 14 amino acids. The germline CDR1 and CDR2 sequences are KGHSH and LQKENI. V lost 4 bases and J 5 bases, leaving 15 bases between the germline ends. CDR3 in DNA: TGTGCCAGCTCACTAACCGGTCAGATTAACGAGCAGTACTTC. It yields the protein CASSLTGQINEQYF.

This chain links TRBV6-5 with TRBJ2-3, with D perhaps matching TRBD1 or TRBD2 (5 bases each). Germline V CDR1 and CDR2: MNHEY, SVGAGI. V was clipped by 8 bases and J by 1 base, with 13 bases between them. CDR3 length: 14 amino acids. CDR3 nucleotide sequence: TGTGCCAGCCAGGGAGTTTGGGGCACAGATACGCAGTATTTT. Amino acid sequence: CASQGVWGTDTQYF.

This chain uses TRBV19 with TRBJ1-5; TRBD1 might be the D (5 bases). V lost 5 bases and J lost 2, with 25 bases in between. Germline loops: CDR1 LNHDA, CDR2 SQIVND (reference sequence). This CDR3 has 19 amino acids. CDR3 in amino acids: CASSPARQWGSGGNQPQHF. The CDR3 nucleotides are TGTGCCAGTAGTCCCGCCCGGCAATGGGGGTCTGGGGGCAATCAGCCCCAGCATTTT. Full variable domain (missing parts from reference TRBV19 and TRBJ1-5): DGGITQSPKYLFRKEGQNVTLSCEQNLNHDAMYWYRQDPGQGLRLIYYSQIVNDFQKGDIAEGYSVSREKKESFPLTVTSAQKNPTAFYLCASSPARQWGSGGNQPQHFGDGTRLSIL.